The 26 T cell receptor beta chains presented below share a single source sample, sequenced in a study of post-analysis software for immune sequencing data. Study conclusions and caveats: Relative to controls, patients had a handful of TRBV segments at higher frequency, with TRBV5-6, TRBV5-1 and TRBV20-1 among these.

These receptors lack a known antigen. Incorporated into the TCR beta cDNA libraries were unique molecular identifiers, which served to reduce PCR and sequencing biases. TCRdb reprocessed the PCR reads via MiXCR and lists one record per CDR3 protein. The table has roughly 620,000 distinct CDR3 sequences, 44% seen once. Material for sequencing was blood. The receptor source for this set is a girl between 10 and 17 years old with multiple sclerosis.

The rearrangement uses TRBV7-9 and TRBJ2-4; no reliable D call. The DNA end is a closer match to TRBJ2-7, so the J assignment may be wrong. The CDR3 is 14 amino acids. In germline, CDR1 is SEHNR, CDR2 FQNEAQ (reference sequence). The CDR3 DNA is TGTGCCAGCAGCCCGTTCCTAAATTACTACGAGCAGTACTTC. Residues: CASSPFLNYYEQYF.

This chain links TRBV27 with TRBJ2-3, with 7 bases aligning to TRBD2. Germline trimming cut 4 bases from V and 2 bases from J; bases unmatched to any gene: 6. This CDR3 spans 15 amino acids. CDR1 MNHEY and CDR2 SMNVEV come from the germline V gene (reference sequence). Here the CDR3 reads CASSSAGAPTDTQYF. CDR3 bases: TGTGCCAGCAGTTCCGCGGGAGCGCCCACAGATACGCAGTATTTT.

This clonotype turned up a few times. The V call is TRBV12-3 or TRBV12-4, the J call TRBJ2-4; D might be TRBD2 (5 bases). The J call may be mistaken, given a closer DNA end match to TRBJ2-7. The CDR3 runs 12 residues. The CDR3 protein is CASSTDFYEQYF. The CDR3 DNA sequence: TGTGCCAGCAGTACGGACTTCTACGAGCAGTACTTC.

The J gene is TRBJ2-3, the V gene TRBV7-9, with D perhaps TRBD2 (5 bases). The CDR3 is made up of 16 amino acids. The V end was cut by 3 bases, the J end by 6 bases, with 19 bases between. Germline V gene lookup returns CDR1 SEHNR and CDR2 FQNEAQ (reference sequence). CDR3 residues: CASSLVGLADPDTQYF. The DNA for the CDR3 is TGTGCCAGCAGCTTGGTTGGGCTAGCAGACCCTGATACGCAGTATTTT.

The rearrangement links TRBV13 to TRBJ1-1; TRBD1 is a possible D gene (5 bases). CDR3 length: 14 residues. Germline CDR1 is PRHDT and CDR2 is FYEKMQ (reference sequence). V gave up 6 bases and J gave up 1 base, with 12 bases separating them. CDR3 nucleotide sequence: TGTGCCAGCAGGCGGGGGATTGGGAACACTGAAGCTTTCTTT. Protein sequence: CASRRGIGNTEAFF.

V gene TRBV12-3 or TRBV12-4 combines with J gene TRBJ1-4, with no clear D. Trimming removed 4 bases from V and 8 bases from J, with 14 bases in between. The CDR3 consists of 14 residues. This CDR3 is CASSSTGGGEKLFF. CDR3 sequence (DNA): TGTGCCAGCAGTTCTACTGGCGGCGGGGAAAAACTGTTTTTT.

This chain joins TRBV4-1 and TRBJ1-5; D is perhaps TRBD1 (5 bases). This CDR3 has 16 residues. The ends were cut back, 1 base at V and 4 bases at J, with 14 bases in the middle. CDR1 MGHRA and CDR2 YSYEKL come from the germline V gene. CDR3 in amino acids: CASSQGWAGYNQPQHF. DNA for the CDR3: TGCGCCAGCAGCCAAGGATGGGCAGGGTATAATCAGCCCCAGCATTTT.

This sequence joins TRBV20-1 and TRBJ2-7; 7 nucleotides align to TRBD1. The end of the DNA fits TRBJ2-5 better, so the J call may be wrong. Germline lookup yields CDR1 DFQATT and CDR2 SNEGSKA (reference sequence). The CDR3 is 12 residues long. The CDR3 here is CSAQTGKETQYF. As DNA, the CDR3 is TGCAGTGCTCAGACAGGGAAGGAGACCCAGTACTTC.

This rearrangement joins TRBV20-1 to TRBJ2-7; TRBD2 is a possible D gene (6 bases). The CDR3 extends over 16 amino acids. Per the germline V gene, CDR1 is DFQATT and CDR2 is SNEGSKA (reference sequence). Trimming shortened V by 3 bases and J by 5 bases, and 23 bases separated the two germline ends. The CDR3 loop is CSARGQGPGGEDEQYF. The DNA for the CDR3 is TGCAGTGCTAGGGGGCAAGGGCCAGGTGGGGAGGACGAGCAGTACTTC.

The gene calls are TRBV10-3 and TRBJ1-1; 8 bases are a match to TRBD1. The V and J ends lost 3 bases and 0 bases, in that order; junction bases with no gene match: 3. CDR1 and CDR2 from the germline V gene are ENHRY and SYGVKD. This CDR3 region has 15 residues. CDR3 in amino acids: CAISDGTGMNTEAFF. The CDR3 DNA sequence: TGTGCCATCAGTGACGGGACAGGTATGAACACTGAAGCTTTCTTT.

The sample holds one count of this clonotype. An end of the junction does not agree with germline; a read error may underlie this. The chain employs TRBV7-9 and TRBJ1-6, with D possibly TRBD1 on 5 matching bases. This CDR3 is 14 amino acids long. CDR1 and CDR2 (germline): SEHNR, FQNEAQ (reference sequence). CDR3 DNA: TGTGCCAGCAGACGGCTGGGACCCAATTCGCCCCTCCACTTT. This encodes CASRRLGPNSPLHF.

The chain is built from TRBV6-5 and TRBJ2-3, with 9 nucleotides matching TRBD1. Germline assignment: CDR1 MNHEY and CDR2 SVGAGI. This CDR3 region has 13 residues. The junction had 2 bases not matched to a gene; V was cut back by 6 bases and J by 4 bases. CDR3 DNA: TGTGCCAGCAGAAGACAGGGGGCAGATACGCAGTATTTT. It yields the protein CASRRQGADTQYF.

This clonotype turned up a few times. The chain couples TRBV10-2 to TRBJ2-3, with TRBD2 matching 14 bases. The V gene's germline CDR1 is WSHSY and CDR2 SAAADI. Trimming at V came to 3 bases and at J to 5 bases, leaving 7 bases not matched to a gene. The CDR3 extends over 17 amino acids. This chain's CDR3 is CASSEPGLAGAGDTQYF. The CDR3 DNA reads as TGCGCCAGCAGTGAACCGGGACTAGCGGGAGCTGGAGATACGCAGTATTTT.

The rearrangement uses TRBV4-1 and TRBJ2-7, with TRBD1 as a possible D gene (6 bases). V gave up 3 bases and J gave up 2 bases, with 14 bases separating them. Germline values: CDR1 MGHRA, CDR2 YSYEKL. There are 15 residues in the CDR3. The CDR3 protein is CASSHGYRVPYEQYF. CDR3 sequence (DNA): TGCGCCAGCAGCCATGGCTACAGGGTCCCCTACGAGCAGTACTTC.

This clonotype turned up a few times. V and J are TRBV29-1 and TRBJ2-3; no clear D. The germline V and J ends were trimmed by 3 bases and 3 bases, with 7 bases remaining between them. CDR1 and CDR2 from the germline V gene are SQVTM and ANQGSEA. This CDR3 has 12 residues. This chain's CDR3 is CSVETPTDTQYF. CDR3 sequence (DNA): TGCAGCGTTGAGACTCCTACAGATACGCAGTATTTT.

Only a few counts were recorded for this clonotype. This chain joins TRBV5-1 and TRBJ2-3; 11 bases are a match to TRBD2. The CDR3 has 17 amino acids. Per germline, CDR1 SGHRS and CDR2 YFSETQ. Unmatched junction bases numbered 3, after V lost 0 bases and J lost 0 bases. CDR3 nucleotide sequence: TGCGCCAGCAGCTTGGCTAGCGGGGGGCCGAGCACAGATACGCAGTATTTT. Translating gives CASSLASGGPSTDTQYF.

Here the CDR3 reads CASTWGAGGDEQFF. CDR3 nucleotide sequence: TGTGCCAGCACCTGGGGTGCAGGGGGGGATGAGCAGTTCTTC. The chain is built from TRBV5-6 and TRBJ2-1; D possibly uses TRBD1 or TRBD2 (7 bases each). The length of the CDR3 is 14 residues. CDR1 and CDR2 (germline): SGHDT, YYEEEE. V was trimmed by 6 bases and J by 8 bases, leaving 18 bases between them.

CDR3 bases: TGTGCCAGCAGCCCTCCATCGGGACTCCTTAAGGAGGAGCAGTACTTC. Residues: CASSPPSGLLKEEQYF. The rearrangement uses TRBV13 and TRBJ2-4, with D possibly matching TRBD2 (6 bases). Trimming pared 5 bases from V and 13 bases from J, leaving 27 bases between. This CDR3 contains 16 residues. CDR1 is PRHDT and CDR2 is FYEKMQ in the germline V gene (reference sequence).

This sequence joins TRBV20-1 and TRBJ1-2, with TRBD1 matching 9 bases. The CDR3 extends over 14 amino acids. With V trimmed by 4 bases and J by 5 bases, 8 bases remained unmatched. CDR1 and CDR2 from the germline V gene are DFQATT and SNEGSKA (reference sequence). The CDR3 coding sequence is TGCAGTGCTATAGGGACAGGGTTGCGGTATGGCTACACCTTC. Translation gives CSAIGTGLRYGYTF.

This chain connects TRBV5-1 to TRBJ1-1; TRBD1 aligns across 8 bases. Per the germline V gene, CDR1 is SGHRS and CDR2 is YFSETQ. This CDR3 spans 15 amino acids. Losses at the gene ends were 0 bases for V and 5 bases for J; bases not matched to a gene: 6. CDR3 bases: TGCGCCAGCAGCTTGGGGACAGGGATGTGGACTGAAGCTTTCTTT. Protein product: CASSLGTGMWTEAFF.

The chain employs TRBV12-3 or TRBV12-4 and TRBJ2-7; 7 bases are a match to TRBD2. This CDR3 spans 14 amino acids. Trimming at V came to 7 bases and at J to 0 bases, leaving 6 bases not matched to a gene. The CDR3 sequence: CASTPTSASYEQYF. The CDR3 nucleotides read TGTGCCAGCACCCCTACTAGCGCCTCCTACGAGCAGTACTTC.

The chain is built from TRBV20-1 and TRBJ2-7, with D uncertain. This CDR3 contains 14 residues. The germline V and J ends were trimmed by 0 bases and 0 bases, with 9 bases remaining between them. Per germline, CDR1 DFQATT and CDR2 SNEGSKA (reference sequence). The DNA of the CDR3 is TGCAGTGCTAGAGATCTGGACGACTCCTACGAGCAGTACTTC. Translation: CSARDLDDSYEQYF.

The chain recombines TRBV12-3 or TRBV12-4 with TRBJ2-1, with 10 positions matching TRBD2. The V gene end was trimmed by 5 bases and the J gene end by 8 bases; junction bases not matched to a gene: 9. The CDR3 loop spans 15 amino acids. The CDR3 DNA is TGTGCCAGCAGTCAAGCGGGAGGGCCACTCTATGAGCAGTTCTTC. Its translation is CASSQAGGPLYEQFF.

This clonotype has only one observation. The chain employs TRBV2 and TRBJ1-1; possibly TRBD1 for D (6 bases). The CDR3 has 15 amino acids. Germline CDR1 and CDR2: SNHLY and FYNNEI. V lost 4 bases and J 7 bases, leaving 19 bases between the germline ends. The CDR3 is CASSGGQGRGLEAFF. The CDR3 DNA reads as TGTGCCAGCAGTGGAGGGCAGGGGAGAGGGCTTGAAGCTTTCTTT.

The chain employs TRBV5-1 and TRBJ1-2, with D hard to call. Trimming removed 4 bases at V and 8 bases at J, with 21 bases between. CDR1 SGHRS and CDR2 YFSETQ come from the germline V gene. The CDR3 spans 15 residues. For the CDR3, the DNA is TGCGCCAGCAGCGGTTTAGGCGGGGAACAAAAAGGCTACACCTTC. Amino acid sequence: CASSGLGGEQKGYTF.

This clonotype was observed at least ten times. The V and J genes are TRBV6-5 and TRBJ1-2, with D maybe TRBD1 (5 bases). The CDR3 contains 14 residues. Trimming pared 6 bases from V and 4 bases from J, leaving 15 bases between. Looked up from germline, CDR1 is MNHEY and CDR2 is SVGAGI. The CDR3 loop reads CASRAGRVPYGYTF. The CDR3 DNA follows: TGTGCCAGCAGGGCAGGGCGCGTTCCCTATGGCTACACCTTC.